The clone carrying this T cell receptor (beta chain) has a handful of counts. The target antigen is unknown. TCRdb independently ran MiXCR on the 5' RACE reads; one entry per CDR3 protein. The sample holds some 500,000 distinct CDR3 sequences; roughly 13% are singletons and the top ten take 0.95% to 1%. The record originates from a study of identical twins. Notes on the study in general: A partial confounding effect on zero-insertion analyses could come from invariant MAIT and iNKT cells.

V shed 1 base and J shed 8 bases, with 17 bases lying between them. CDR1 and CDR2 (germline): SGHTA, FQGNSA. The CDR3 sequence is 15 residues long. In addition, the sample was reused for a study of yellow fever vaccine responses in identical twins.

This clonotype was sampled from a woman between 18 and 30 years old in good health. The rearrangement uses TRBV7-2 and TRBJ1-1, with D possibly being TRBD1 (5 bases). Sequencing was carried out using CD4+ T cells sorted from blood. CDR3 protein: CASSLVQAPQAEAFF. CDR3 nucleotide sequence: TGTGCCAGCAGCTTAGTACAGGCCCCACAAGCGGAAGCTTTCTTT.